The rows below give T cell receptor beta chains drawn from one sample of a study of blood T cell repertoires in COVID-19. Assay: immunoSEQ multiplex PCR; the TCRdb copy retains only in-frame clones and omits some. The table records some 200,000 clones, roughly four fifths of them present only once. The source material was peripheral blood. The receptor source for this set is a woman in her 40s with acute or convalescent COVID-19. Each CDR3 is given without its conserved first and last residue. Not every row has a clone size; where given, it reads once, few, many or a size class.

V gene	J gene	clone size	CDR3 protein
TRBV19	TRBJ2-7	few	ASSIGRGRSREQY
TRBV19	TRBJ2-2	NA	ASGHDTGELF
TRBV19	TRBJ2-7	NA	ASSIDTGPYEQY
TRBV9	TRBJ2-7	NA	ASSASGGIGYEQY
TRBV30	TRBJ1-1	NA	AWTTFRGEDTEAF
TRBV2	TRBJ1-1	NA	ASRDRAANTEAF
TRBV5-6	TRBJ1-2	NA	ASTTGYYGYT
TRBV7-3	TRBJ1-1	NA	ASSLLGGRRAEAF
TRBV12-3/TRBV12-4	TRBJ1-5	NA	ASTGEGRQPQH
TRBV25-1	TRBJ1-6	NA	ASSAYRQGNSPLH
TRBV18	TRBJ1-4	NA	ASSLGTGGEKLF
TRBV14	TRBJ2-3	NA	ASSQYRGLIDTQY
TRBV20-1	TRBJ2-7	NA	SASVAGKASEQY
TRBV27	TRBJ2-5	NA	ASGRLAGGETQY
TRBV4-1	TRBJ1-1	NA	ASSPQGLGQTEAF
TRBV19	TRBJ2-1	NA	ASSIGPQGASYNEQF
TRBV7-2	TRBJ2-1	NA	ASSLRGQGAARVNEQF
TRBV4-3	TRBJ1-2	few	ASSQRRTVKKST
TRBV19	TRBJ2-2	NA	ASSIVGQGRTGELF
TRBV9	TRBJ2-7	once	ASSVGGGLRNSYEQY
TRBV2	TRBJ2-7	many	ASRGDTYEQY
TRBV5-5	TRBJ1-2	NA	ASSLGGTANYGYT
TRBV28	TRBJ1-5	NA	ASRGGGGSGQPQH